What follows are 17 T cell receptor beta chains derived from one specimen sequenced in a study of radiotherapy plus CTLA-4 blockade in lung cancer. Here immunoSEQ multiplex PCR was the method, and the copy in TCRdb shows in-frame clones only, minus some. Of tens of thousands of clones listed, roughly four fifths are singletons. The sample here was peripheral blood, taken from a patient treated with radiotherapy plus ipilimumab. The receptor set was obtained from a human donor with non-small cell lung cancer whose response to radiotherapy plus ipilimumab could not be evaluated. Some clones in this sample may be carry-over from other donors' samples.

The rearrangement uses TRBV19 and TRBJ1-4; D uncertain. Trimming shortened V by 6 bases and J by 0 bases, and 11 bases separated the two germline ends. CDR1 LNHDA and CDR2 SQIVND come from the germline V gene (reference sequence). This CDR3 has 15 amino acids. The CDR3 nucleotides read TGTGCCAGTAGATCCCCAGTTGCAACTAATGAAAAACTGTTTTTT. Translating it yields CASRSPVATNEKLFF.

The chain recombines TRBV6-6 with TRBJ2-7, with D possibly being TRBD2 (7 bases). The CDR3 has 14 amino acids. Trimming took 4 bases from V and 5 from J, leaving 15 bases between them. Germline V gene sequence: CDR1 MNHNY, CDR2 SVGAGI (reference sequence). The CDR3 loop is CASSWGGQLHEQYF. CDR3 nucleotide sequence: TGTGCCAGCAGTTGGGGGGGGCAGCTCCACGAGCAGTACTTC.

This clone has only one observation. Because the CDR3's place on the DNA is in doubt, the DNA is left out and the CDR3 is given as listed by TCRdb. J is TRBJ1-2 and V is TRBV21-1. TRBV21-1 is marked as a pseudogene. The CDR3 has 15 amino acids, counting both end residues. The CDR3 reads CASSKVASGNYGYTF.

The rearrangement joins TRBV5-8 to TRBJ1-1; weak D call: TRBD1 (6 bases). With 4 bases removed from V and 5 bases from J, the gap between germline ends came to 12 bases. CDR1 is SGHTS and CDR2 is YDEGEE in the germline V gene. CDR3 size: 13 residues. The CDR3 region has the DNA TGTGCCAGCAGCATCCTCCAGGGGACTGAAGCTTTCTTT. Its translation is CASSILQGTEAFF.

In nucleotides, the CDR3 is TGCGCCAGCAGCCCCACCCCCGGGACAGGGAGAGGCGAGCAGTACTTC. Protein product: CASSPTPGTGRGEQYF. J is TRBJ2-7 and V is TRBV5-1; the match to TRBD1 covers 9 bases. The CDR3 is made up of 16 amino acids. V lost 4 bases and J lost 6; bases outside the gene matches: 14. CDR1 is SGHRS, CDR2 YFSETQ, per germline. Combining the CDR3 with reference TRBV5-1 and TRBJ2-7 gives the whole variable domain KAGVTQTPRYLIKTRGQQVTLSCSPISGHRSVSWYQQTPGQGLQFLFEYFSETQRNKGNFPGRFSGRQFSNSRSEMNVSTLELGDSALYLCASSPTPGTGRGEQYFGPGTRLTVT.

The rearrangement links TRBV5-1 to TRBJ2-6, with 7 bases fitting TRBD2. The germline gives CDR1 SGHRS, CDR2 YFSETQ. The V gene end was trimmed by 5 bases and the J gene end by 2 bases; junction bases not matched to a gene: 1. The CDR3 is 14 amino acids. In DNA, the CDR3 is TGCGCCAGCAGTGGGGGGGCTGGGGCCAACGTCCTGACTTTC. As protein: CASSGGAGANVLTF.

V gene TRBV9 combines with J gene TRBJ2-3; 9 bases are a match to TRBD2. The V segment lost 0 bases and the J segment 5 bases; nucleotides outside the gene matches: 10. Germline CDR1 is SGDLS and CDR2 is YYNGEE. This CDR3 has 17 amino acids. Written as DNA, the CDR3 is TGTGCCAGCAGCGTAGGCGGGGGGGGACTACCCCAAGATACGCAGTATTTT. Amino acids: CASSVGGGGLPQDTQYF.

The rearrangement links TRBV19 to TRBJ2-3; D is ambiguous. CDR1 is LNHDA, CDR2 SQIVND, per germline (reference sequence). This CDR3 has 12 residues. Trimming removed 4 bases at V and 2 bases at J, with 4 bases between. The CDR3: CASSTLTDTQYF. The CDR3, as DNA: TGTGCCAGTAGTACCCTCACAGATACGCAGTATTTT.

The V gene is TRBV4-3, the J gene TRBJ2-7; 9 nucleotides match TRBD1. V lost 3 bases and J lost 3; bases outside the gene matches: 3. The germline gives CDR1 LGHNA, CDR2 YSLEER. The CDR3 sequence is 14 residues long. For the CDR3, the DNA is TGCGCCAGCAGCCAGGCGGACAGGGGCTACGAGCAGTACTTC. Its translation: CASSQADRGYEQYF.

The V and J genes are TRBV19 and TRBJ2-7, with 10 bases lining up with TRBD1. Germline assignment: CDR1 LNHDA and CDR2 SQIVND (reference sequence). The trim removed 6 bases at V and 4 bases at J, leaving 12 bases unmatched. This CDR3 has 16 residues. In nucleotides, the CDR3 is TGTGCCAGTAGCACCGGAGGACGGGACAGGGGTTACGAGCAGTACTTC. This sequence encodes CASSTGGRDRGYEQYF.

The chain is built from TRBV2 and TRBJ2-5; 11 nucleotides align to TRBD2. Germline CDR1 SNHLY, CDR2 FYNNEI. The CDR3 spans 14 residues. V was clipped by 8 bases and J by 3 bases; unmatched bases: 5. The CDR3 here is CASVSSGGEETQYF. CDR3 sequence (DNA): TGTGCCAGCGTTAGTAGCGGGGGGGAAGAGACCCAGTACTTC. The full variable domain, in which reference TRBV2 and TRBJ2-5 provide the parts outside the CDR3, is EPEVTQTPSHQVTQMGQEVILRCVPISNHLYFYWYRQILGQKVEFLVSFYNNEISEKSEIFDDQFSVERPDGSNFTLKIRSTKLEDSAMYFCASVSSGGEETQYFGPGTRLLVL.

The chain links TRBV27 to TRBJ2-3, with 11 bases aligning to TRBD1. The CDR3 consists of 15 residues. Trimming removed 6 bases from V and 3 bases from J; junction bases left unmatched: 5. The germline gives CDR1 MNHEY, CDR2 SMNVEV (reference sequence). CDR3: CASRRTGGLTDTQYF. The CDR3, as DNA: TGTGCCAGCAGGAGGACAGGGGGCCTGACAGATACGCAGTATTTT.

The chain has TRBV7-2 and TRBJ2-5; tentative D call: TRBD1 (5 bases). The CDR3 has 13 residues. The V gene lost 1 base and the J gene lost 5 bases, with 8 bases spanning the gap. Per the germline V gene, CDR1 is SGHTA and CDR2 is FQGNSA. The CDR3 loop reads CASSLGQGETQYF. The CDR3, as DNA: TGTGCCAGCAGCTTAGGGCAGGGTGAGACCCAGTACTTC.

This clone has just a few counts. This CDR3 reads CASIQDRELNEKLFF. For the CDR3, the DNA is TGTGCCAGCATCCAAGACAGGGAACTTAATGAAAAACTGTTTTTT. J is TRBJ1-4 and V is TRBV2, with 7 bases identical to TRBD1. The CDR3 is 15 amino acids. J was trimmed by 4 bases and V by 7 bases; bases with no gene match: 9. CDR1 and CDR2 (germline): SNHLY, FYNNEI.

The chain carries TRBV5-1 and TRBJ1-1; 8 bases agree with TRBD1. J gave up 4 bases and V 4 bases, and 9 bases lay outside the gene matches. Germline V gene data show CDR1 as SGHRS and CDR2 as YFSETQ. The CDR3 is 15 residues long. The CDR3 sequence is CASSNRGSGATEAFF. As DNA, the CDR3 is TGCGCCAGCAGCAACAGGGGGTCCGGAGCCACTGAAGCTTTCTTT. Together with reference TRBV5-1 and TRBJ1-1, the CDR3 gives the full variable domain: KAGVTQTPRYLIKTRGQQVTLSCSPISGHRSVSWYQQTPGQGLQFLFEYFSETQRNKGNFPGRFSGRQFSNSRSEMNVSTLELGDSALYLCASSNRGSGATEAFFGQGTRLTVV.

The rearrangement links TRBV19 to TRBJ1-2, with D maybe TRBD1 (6 bases). CDR3 size: 15 residues. The V end lost 5 bases, the J end lost 4 bases, and 17 bases lay between the germline ends. Per germline, CDR1 LNHDA and CDR2 SQIVND (reference sequence). In nucleotides, the CDR3 is TGTGCCAGTAGTCCCCTTGGGGGCCTTAGCTATGGCTACACCTTC. It yields the protein CASSPLGGLSYGYTF.

V gene TRBV7-2 combines with J gene TRBJ1-6, with 7 bases fitting TRBD1. The ends lost 5 bases at V and 3 bases at J; junction bases unmatched: 4. The CDR3 covers 15 residues. Per the germline V gene, CDR1 is SGHTA and CDR2 is FQGNSA. CDR3 coding DNA: TGTGCCAGCAGCACGACAGGGAGCTATAATTCACCCCTCCACTTT. Translation gives CASSTTGSYNSPLHF.